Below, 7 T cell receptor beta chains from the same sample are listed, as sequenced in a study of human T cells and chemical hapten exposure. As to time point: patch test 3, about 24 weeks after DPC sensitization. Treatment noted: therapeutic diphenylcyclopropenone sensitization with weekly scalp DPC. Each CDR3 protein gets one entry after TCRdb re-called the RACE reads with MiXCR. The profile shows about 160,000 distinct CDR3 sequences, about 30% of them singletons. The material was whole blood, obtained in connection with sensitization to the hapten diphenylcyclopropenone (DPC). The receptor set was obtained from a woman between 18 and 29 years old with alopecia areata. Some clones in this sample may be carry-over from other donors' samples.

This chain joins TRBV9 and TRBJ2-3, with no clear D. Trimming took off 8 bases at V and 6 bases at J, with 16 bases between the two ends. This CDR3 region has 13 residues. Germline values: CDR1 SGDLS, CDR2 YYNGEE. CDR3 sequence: CASNSPRNDTQYF. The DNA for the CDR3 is TGTGCCAGTAACTCTCCGCGTAACGATACGCAGTATTTT.

CDR3 in DNA: TGTGCCAGCAGCCTCTCGAGAGGGGGGACAGATACGCAGTATTTT. This sequence encodes CASSLSRGGTDTQYF. The V gene is TRBV7-9, the J gene TRBJ2-3, with D perhaps being TRBD1 or TRBD2 (6 bases each). Germline CDR1 and CDR2: SEHNR and FQNEAQ (reference sequence). The CDR3 sequence is 15 residues long. Trimming cost V 5 bases and J 3 bases, with 15 bases left between them.

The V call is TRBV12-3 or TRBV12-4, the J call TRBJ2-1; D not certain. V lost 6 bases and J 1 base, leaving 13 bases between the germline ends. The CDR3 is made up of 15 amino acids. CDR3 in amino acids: CASSPVLVSYNEQFF. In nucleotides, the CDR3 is TGTGCCAGCAGCCCTGTGTTAGTGTCCTACAATGAGCAGTTCTTC.

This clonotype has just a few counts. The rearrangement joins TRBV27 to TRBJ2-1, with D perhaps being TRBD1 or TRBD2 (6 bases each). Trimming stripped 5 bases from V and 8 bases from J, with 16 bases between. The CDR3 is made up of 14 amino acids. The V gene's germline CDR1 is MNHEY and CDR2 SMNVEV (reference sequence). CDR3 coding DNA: TGTGCCAGCAGTCACCATAAGGGGGGTGATGAGCAGTTCTTC. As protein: CASSHHKGGDEQFF.

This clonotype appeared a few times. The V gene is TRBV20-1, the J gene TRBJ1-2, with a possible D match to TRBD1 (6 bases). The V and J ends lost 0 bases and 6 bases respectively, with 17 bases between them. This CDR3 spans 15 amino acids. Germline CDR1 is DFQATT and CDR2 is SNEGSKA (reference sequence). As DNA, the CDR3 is TGCAGTGCTAGAGATGCCCCTGCAGGGGTAAATGGCTACACCTTC. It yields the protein CSARDAPAGVNGYTF.

As DNA, the CDR3 is TGTGCCAGCATGGACGGTTATAATTCACCCCTCCACTTT. Residues: CASMDGYNSPLHF. The chain joins TRBV6-2 or TRBV6-3 to TRBJ1-6; D not resolved. Germline assignment: CDR1 MNHEY and CDR2 SVGEGT. The V end was cut by 7 bases, the J end by 4 bases, with 8 bases between. This CDR3 has 13 residues.

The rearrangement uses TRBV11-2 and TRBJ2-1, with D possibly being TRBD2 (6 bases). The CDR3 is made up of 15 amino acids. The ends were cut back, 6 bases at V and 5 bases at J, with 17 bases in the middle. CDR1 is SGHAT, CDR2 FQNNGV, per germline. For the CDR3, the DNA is TGTGCCAGCAGACATAGCGGTGGACCCAACAATGAGCAGTTCTTC. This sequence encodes CASRHSGGPNNEQFF.